This T cell receptor beta chain emerged from a study of kidney transplant recipient with SARS-CoV-2 infection. V shed 5 bases and J 12 bases; nucleotides not matched to a gene: 12. CDR3 length: 16 residues. Germline CDR1 SGHVS, CDR2 FNYEAQ. With regard to this clonotype: With a far larger clone one base away, a read error is the likely cause.

TCRdb reprocessed the reads via MiXCR and lists one record per CDR3 protein. The data contain 200,000 to 300,000 distinct CDR3 sequences, around 30% of them singletons. This rearrangement joins TRBV7-6 to TRBJ2-1, with 14 bases matching TRBD2. The receptor was derived from a young adult male patient who had COVID-19 and was a kidney transplant recipient. The graft donor may have contributed some T cells. The material was a blood sample, obtained at baseline and around day 110 from a kidney transplant recipient. The CDR3 sequence is CASSPRLAGGKGGQFF. The CDR3 DNA reads TGTGCCAGCAGCCCTCGACTAGCGGGAGGGAAGGGTGGGCAGTTCTTC.